The source of this T cell receptor (beta chain) is a study of Ad26.COV2.S vaccination and SARS-CoV-2 variants. Overall study results and limits: Spike-specific TCR breadth in vaccine recipients exceeded that seen in placebo recipients. Vaccine and placebo groups showed comparable non-spike TCR breadth. The breadth of spike-specific CD8+ and CD4+ T cell responses after vaccination was reportedly substantial.

About this clone itself: Antigen: not known.

TCRdb's copy holds only in-frame clones and misses some; the assay was immunoSEQ multiplex PCR. The sample carries around 350,000 clones, roughly 94% recorded once. With 9 bases removed from V and 1 base from J, the gap between germline ends came to 15 bases. Germline V CDR1 and CDR2: LNHDA, SQIVND (reference sequence). The CDR3 contains 15 residues. The sample was peripheral blood, taken after recovery from COVID-19. V gene TRBV19 combines with J gene TRBJ2-2, with a weak D call TRBD1 (6 bases). The TCR originated in a human donor who had recovered from COVID-19. CDR3: CARLLTGMNTGELFF. The CDR3 coding sequence is TGTGCCAGGCTGCTAACAGGGATGAACACCGGGGAGCTGTTTTTT.